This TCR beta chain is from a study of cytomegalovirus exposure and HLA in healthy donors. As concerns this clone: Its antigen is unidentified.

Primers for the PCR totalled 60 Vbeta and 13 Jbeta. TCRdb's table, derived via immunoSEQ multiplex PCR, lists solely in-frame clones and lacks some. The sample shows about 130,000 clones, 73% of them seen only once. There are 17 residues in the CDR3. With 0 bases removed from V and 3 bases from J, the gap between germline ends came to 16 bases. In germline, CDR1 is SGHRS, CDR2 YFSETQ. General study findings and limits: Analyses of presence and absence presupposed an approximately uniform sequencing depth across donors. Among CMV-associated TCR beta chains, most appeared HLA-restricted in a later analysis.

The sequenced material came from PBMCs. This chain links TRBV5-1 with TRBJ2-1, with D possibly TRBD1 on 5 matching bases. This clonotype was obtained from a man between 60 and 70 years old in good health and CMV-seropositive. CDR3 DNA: TGCGCCAGCAGCTTGGTCGTCCGGGCAGGGAACTACAATGAGCAGTTCTTC. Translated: CASSLVVRAGNYNEQFF.